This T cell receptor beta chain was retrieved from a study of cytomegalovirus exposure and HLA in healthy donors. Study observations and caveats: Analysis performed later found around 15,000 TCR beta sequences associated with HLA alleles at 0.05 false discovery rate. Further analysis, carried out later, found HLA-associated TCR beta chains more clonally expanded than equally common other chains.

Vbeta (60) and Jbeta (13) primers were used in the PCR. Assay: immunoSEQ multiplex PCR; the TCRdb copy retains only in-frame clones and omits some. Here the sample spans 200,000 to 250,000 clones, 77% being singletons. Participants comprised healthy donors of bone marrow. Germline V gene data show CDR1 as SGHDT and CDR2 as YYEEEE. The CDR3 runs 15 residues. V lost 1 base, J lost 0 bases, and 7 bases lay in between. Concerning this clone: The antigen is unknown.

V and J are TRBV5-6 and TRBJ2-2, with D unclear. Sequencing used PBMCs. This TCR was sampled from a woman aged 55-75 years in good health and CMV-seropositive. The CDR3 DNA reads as TGTGCCAGCAGCTTGCTGGGCCCGAACACCGGGGAGCTGTTTTTT. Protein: CASSLLGPNTGELFF.